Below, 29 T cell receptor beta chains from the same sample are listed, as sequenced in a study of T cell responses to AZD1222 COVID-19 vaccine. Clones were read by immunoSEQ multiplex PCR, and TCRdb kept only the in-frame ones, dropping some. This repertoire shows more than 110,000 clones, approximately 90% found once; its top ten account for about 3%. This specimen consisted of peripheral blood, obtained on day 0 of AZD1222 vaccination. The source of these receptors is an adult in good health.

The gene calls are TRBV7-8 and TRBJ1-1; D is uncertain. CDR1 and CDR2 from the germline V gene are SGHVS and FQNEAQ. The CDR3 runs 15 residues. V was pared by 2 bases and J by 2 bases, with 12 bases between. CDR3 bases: TGTGCCAGCAGCTTATGGGAAGGGAGTAACACTGAAGCTTTCTTT. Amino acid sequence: CASSLWEGSNTEAFF.

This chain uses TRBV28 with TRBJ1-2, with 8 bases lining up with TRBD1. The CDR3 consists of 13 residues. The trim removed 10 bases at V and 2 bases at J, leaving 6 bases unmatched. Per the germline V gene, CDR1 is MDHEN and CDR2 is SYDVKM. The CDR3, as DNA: TGTGCCAACAGGGGGGAAAAGAACTATGGCTACACCTTC. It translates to CANRGEKNYGYTF.

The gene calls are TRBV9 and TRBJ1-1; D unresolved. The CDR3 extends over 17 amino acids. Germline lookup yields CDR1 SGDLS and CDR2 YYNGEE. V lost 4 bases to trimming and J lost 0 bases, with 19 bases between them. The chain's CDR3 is CASSHEPSGLMNTEAFF. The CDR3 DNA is TGTGCCAGCAGCCACGAGCCGAGCGGCCTTATGAACACTGAAGCTTTCTTT. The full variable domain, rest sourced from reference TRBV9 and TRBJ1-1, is DSGVTQTPKHLITATGQRVTLRCSPRSGDLSVYWYQQSLDQGLQFLIQYYNGEERAKGNILERFSAQQFPDLHSELNLSSLELGDSALYFCASSHEPSGLMNTEAFFGQGTRLTVV.

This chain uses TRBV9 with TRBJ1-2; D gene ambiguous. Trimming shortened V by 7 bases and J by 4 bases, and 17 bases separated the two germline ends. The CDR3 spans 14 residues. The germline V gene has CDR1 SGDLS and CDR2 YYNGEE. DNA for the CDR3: TGTGCCAGCTGGGGAGGCGGACCACCCTATGGCTACACCTTC. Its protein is CASWGGGPPYGYTF. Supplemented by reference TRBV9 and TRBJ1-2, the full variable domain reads DSGVTQTPKHLITATGQRVTLRCSPRSGDLSVYWYQQSLDQGLQFLIQYYNGEERAKGNILERFSAQQFPDLHSELNLSSLELGDSALYFCASWGGGPPYGYTFGSGTRLTVV.

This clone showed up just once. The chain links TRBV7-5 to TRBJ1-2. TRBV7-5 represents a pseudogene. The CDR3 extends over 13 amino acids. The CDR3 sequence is CARSSRARCGYTF. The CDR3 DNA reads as TGTGCCAGAAGCTCCCGGGCCCGTTGCGGCTACACCTTC.

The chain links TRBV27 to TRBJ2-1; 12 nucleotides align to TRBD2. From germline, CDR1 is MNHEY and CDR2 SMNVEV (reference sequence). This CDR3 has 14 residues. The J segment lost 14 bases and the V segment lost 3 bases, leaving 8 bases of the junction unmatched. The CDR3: CASSLRGLAGRKFF. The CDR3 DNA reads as TGTGCCAGCAGTTTGCGCGGACTAGCGGGAAGGAAGTTCTTC.

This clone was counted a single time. CDR3 DNA: TGTGCCAGCAGCTCGGAGCTAGCCAAAAACATTCAGTACTTC. Amino acid sequence: CASSSELAKNIQYF. The chain links TRBV11-1 to TRBJ2-4, with no clear D. V lost 4 bases to trimming and J lost 0 bases, with 7 bases between them. This CDR3 has 14 amino acids. Germline CDR1 SGHAT, CDR2 FQDESV (reference sequence).

Here the CDR3 reads CASSRRTGGTGELFF. The DNA for the CDR3 is TGTGCCAGCAGCCGGCGGACAGGGGGAACCGGGGAGCTGTTTTTT. The chain links TRBV7-7 to TRBJ2-2, with 10 bases that match TRBD1. V gave up 5 bases and J gave up 5 bases; unmatched junction bases: 5. Germline values: CDR1 SSHAT, CDR2 FNYEAQ (reference sequence). This CDR3 spans 15 amino acids.

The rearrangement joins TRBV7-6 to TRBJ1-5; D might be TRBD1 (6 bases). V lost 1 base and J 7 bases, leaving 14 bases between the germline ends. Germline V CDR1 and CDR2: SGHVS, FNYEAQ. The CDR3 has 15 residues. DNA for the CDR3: TGTGCCAGCAGCTTAGAAGTTTTCGGGGGCCAGCCCCAGCATTTT. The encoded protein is CASSLEVFGGQPQHF.

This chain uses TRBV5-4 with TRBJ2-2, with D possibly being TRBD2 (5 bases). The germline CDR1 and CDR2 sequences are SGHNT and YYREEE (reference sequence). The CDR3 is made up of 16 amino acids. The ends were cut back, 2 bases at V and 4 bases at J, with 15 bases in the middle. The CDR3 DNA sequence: TGTGCCAGCAGCTTAGGAGGCCAACAACGCACCGGGGAGCTGTTTTTT. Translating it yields CASSLGGQQRTGELFF.

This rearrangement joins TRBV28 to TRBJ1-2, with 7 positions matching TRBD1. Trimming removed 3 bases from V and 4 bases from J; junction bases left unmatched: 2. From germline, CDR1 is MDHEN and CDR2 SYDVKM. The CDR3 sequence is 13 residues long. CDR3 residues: CASSLAGGYGYTF. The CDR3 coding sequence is TGTGCCAGCAGTTTGGCAGGGGGCTATGGCTACACCTTC.

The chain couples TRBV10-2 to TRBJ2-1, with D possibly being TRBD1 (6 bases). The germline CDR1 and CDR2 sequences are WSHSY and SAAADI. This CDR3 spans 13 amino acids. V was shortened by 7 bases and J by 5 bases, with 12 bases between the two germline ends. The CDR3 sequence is CASTTDRNNEQFF. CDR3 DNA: TGCGCCAGCACCACGGACAGAAACAATGAGCAGTTCTTC.

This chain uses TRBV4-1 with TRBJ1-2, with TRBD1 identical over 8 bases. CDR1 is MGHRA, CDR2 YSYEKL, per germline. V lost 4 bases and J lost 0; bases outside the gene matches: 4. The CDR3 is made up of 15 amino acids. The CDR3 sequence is CASSPGQAANYGYTF. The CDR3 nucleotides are TGCGCCAGCAGCCCGGGACAGGCGGCTAACTATGGCTACACCTTC.

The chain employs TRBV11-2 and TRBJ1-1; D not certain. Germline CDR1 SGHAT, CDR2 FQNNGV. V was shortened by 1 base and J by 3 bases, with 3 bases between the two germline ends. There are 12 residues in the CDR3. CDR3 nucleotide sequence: TGTGCCAGCAGCTTAGCGTACACTGAAGCTTTCTTT. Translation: CASSLAYTEAFF.

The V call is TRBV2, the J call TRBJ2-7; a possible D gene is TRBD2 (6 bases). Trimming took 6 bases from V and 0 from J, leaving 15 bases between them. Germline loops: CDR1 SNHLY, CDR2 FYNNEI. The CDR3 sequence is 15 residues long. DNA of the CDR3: TGTGCCAGCAGGGCTTCTCACGGGAGCTCCTACGAGCAGTACTTC. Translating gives CASRASHGSSYEQYF.

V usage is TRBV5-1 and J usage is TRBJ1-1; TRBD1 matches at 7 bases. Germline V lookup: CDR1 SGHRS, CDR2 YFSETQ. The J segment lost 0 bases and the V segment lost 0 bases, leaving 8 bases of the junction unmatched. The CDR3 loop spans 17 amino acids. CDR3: CASSLGQGRFMNTEAFF. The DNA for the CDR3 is TGCGCCAGCAGCTTGGGACAGGGTAGGTTCATGAACACTGAAGCTTTCTTT.

For the CDR3, the DNA is TGCGCCAGCAGCCCGGCTTTGTTGGAGAACATTCAGTACTTC. Translation gives CASSPALLENIQYF. The chain joins TRBV5-1 to TRBJ2-4; D not certain. The CDR3 spans 14 residues. V lost 4 bases to trimming and J lost 7 bases, with 15 bases between them. Germline V gene lookup returns CDR1 SGHRS and CDR2 YFSETQ. The full variable domain, its missing parts supplied by reference TRBV5-1 and TRBJ2-4, is KAGVTQTPRYLIKTRGQQVTLSCSPISGHRSVSWYQQTPGQGLQFLFEYFSETQRNKGNFPGRFSGRQFSNSRSEMNVSTLELGDSALYLCASSPALLENIQYFGAGTRLSVL.

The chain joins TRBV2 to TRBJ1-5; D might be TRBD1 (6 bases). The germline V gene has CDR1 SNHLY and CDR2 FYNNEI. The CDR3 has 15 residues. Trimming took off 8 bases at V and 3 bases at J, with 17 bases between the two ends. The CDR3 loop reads CASSPRRQDNQPQHF. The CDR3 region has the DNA TGTGCCAGCTCCCCGAGGAGACAGGACAATCAGCCCCAGCATTTT.

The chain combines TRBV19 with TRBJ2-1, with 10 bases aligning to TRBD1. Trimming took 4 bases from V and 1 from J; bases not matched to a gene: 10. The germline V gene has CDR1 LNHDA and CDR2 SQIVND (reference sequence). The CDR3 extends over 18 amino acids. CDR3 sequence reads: CASSRDRGRPGSYNEQFF. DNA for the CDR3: TGTGCCAGTAGTAGGGACAGGGGAAGACCGGGGTCCTACAATGAGCAGTTCTTC.

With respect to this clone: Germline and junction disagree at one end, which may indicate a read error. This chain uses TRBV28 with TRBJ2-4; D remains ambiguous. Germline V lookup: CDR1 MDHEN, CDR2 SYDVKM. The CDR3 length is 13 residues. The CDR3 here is CASSLTPRDIQYF. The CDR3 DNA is TGTGCGAGCAGTTTAACCCCCCGGGACATTCAGTACTTC.

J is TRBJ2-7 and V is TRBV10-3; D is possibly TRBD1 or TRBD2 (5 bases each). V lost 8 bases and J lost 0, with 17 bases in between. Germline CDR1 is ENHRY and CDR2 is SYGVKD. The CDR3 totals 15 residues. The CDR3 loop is CAIRTGTASSYEQYF. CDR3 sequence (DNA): TGTGCCATCCGGACCGGGACCGCAAGCTCCTACGAGCAGTACTTC.

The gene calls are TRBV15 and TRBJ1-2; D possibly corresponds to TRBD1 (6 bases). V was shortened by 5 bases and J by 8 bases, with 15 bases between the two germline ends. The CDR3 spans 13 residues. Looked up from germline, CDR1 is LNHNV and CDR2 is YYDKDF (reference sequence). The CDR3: CATSGGGGRGYTF. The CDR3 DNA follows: TGTGCCACCAGCGGTGGGGGGGGGCGAGGCTACACCTTC.

The CDR3 sequence is CASSLSSYNSPLHF. DNA of the CDR3: TGTGCCAGCAGCTTGAGCTCCTATAATTCACCCCTCCACTTT. The V and J genes are TRBV27 and TRBJ1-6; unclear D gene. The CDR3 runs 14 residues. Between the trimmed V and J ends, which lost 6 bases and 0 bases, there was a span of 6 bases. CDR1 and CDR2 from the germline V gene are MNHEY and SMNVEV (reference sequence).

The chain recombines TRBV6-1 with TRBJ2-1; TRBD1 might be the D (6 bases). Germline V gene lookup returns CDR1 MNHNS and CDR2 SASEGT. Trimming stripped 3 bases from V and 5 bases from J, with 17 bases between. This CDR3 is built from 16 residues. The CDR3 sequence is CASSEGLWDNDNEQFF. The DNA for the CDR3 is TGTGCCAGCAGTGAGGGGTTGTGGGACAACGACAATGAGCAGTTCTTC.

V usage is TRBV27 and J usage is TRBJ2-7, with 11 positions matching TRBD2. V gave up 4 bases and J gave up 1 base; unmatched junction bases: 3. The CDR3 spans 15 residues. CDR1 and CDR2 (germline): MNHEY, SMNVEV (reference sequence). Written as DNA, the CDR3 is TGTGCCAGCAGTTACGGGACTAGCGGATCCTACGAGCAGTACTTC. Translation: CASSYGTSGSYEQYF.

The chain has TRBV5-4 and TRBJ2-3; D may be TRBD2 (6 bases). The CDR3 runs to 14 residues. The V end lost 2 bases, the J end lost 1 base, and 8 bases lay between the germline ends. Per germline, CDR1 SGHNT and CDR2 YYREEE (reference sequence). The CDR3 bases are TGTGCCAGCAGCTTCCCTAGCGGCACAGATACGCAGTATTTT. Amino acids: CASSFPSGTDTQYF.

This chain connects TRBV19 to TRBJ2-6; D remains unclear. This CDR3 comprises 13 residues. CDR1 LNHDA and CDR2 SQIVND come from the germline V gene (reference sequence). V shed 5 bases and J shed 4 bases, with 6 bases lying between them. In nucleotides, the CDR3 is TGTGCCAGTAGTGAGTCAGGGGCCAACGTCCTGACTTTC. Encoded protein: CASSESGANVLTF.

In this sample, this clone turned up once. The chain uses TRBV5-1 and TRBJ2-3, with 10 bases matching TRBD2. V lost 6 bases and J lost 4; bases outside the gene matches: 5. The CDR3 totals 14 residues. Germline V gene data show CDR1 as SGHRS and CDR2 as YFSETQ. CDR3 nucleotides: TGCGCCAGCACCTTCCTAGCGGGAGCAGATACGCAGTATTTT. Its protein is CASTFLAGADTQYF. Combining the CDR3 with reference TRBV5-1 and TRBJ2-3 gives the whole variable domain KAGVTQTPRYLIKTRGQQVTLSCSPISGHRSVSWYQQTPGQGLQFLFEYFSETQRNKGNFPGRFSGRQFSNSRSEMNVSTLELGDSALYLCASTFLAGADTQYFGPGTRLTVL.

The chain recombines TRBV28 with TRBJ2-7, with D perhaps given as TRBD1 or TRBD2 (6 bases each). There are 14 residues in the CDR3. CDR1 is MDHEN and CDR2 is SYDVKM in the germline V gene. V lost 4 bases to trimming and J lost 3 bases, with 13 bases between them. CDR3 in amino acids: CASSSGGYNYEQYF. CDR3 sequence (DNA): TGTGCCAGCAGTTCCGGGGGCTATAACTACGAGCAGTACTTC.